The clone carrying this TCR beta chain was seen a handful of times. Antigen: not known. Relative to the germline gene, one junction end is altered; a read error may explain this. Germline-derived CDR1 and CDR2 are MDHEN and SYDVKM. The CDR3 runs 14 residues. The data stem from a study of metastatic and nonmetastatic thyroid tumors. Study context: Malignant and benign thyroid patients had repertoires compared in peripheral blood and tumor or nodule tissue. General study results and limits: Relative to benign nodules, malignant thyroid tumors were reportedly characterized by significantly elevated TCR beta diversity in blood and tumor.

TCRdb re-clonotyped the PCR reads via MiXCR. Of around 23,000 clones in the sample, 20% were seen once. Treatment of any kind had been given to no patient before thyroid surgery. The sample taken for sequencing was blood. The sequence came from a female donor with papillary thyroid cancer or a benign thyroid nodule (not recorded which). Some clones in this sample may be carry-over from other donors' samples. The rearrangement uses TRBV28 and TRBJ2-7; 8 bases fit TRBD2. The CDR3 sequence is CASGLSGGAYDQYF. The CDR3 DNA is TGTGCCAGCGGACTATCGGGAGGGGCGTACGATCAGTACTTC.